Listed below are T cell receptor beta chains from one sample, sequenced in a study of cytomegalovirus exposure and HLA in healthy donors. TCRdb's copy holds only in-frame clones and misses some; the assay was immunoSEQ multiplex PCR. The data include 150,000 to 200,000 clones; the top ten clones carry approximately 0.72%. Sequencing was done on a sample of PBMCs. These receptors all stem from a woman aged 18-29 years in good health and CMV-seropositive. The CDR3 runs from the conserved cysteine through the conserved F or W. A D gene is named only where the DNA matches it firmly.

J	D	V	DNA	CDR3
TRBJ1-2	TRBD1	TRBV7-9	TGTGCCAGCAGCTCACACGGACAGGGACCTTATGGCTACACCTTC	CASSSHGQGPYGYTF
TRBJ1-1	TRBD1	TRBV6-1	TGTGCCAGCAACCCAAGGGGGCAGGGGAGAACTGAAGCTTTCTTT	CASNPRGQGRTEAFF
TRBJ1-5	NA	TRBV7-9	TGTGCCAGCAGCCCGGGACAAGATTATAGCAATCAGCCCCAGCATTTT	CASSPGQDYSNQPQHF
TRBJ2-5	NA	TRBV5-4	TGTGCCAGCAGTCCCCGCGGCGGAGGCCCGCAAGAGACCCAGTACTTC	CASSPRGGGPQETQYF
TRBJ1-5	TRBD1	TRBV6-6	TGTGCCAGCAGTGGGACAGAGAGCAATCAGCCCCAGCATTTT	CASSGTESNQPQHF
TRBJ2-3	NA	TRBV7-7	TGTGCTAGCAGCTTAGGAGGGGGCGGCACAGATACGCAGTATTTT	CASSLGGGGTDTQYF
TRBJ1-2	NA	TRBV25-1	TGTGCCAGCAACCGGGGGGGGTATGGCTACACCTTC	CASNRGGYGYTF
TRBJ2-3	TRBD2	TRBV4-2	TGTGCCAGCAGCCAAGATTTGGCGGGGGGGAGCACAGATACGCAGTATTTT	CASSQDLAGGSTDTQYF
TRBJ2-2	TRBD1	TRBV10-3	TGTGCCGGGGGACAGGGGCCCACCGGGGAGCTGTTTTTT	CAGGQGPTGELFF
TRBJ1-4	NA	TRBV28	TGTGCCAGCAGTTTCAGACTGACTAATGAAAAACTGTTTTTT	CASSFRLTNEKLFF
TRBJ1-1	NA	TRBV28	TGTGCCAGCAGTCCAGGGCAGCCTGAAGCTTTCTTT	CASSPGQPEAFF
TRBJ1-2	TRBD1	TRBV30	TGTGCCTGGAGTACAGGGGGCTATGGCTACACCTTC	CAWSTGGYGYTF
TRBJ1-2	NA	TRBV10-3	TGTGCCTCCCGTGACGGGGAGGATGGCTACACCTTC	CASRDGEDGYTF
TRBJ2-7	TRBD2	TRBV7-9	TGTGCCAGCAGCCTAGACCTCGGGGGAGCGGGGTACGAGCAGTACTTC	CASSLDLGGAGYEQYF
TRBJ2-3	TRBD1	TRBV2	TGTGCCAGCAGCAGGGGGCCAGATACGCAGTATTTT	CASSRGPDTQYF
TRBJ1-1	TRBD1	TRBV30	TGTGCCTGGAGCTTCCGGGACAGGAGGGTCACTGAAGCTTTCTTT	CAWSFRDRRVTEAFF
TRBJ2-7	TRBD2	TRBV7-2	TGTGCCAGCAGCTTAGTAGCTAGCGGGGGGCGGTACGAGCAGTACTTC	CASSLVASGGRYEQYF
TRBJ1-1	NA	TRBV19	TGTGCCAGTAGTATGAGGGAGCAGAACACTGAAGCTTTCTTT	CASSMREQNTEAFF
TRBJ2-6	NA	TRBV5-5	TGTGCCAGCAGCTTGGTCTCTGTTCTAGGGGCCAACGTCCTGACTTTC	CASSLVSVLGANVLTF
TRBJ2-1	TRBD2	TRBV7-9	TGTGCCAGCAGCTTAGAATCGGGGACTAGGGGGTGGGAGCAGTTCTTC	CASSLESGTRGWEQFF
TRBJ2-2	NA	TRBV6-6	TGTGCCAGCGAGCGGGTGGGCTCGGGGACCGGGGAGCTGTTTTTT	CASERVGSGTGELFF
TRBJ2-6	NA	TRBV7-3	TGTGCCAGCAGCCCAATCTCTGGGGCCAACGTCCTGACTTTC	CASSPISGANVLTF
TRBJ1-2	TRBD1	TRBV7-9	TGTGCCAGCAGCCCGACAGGGTTTTATGGCTACACCTTC	CASSPTGFYGYTF
TRBJ1-1	TRBD1	TRBV10-3	TGTGCCACCAGACAGGGACTGAACACTGAAGCTTTCTTT	CATRQGLNTEAFF
TRBJ1-2	NA	TRBV30	TGTGCCTGGTCGGTTGAGGGTTACTATGGCTACACCTTC	CAWSVEGYYGYTF
TRBJ2-7	TRBD1	TRBV18	TGTGCCAGCTCACCACTTGAGACAGGGATCTACGAGCAGTACTTC	CASSPLETGIYEQYF
TRBJ2-1	TRBD1	TRBV29-1	TGCAGCGTTGGACAGGGGGGCAATGAGCAGTTCTTC	CSVGQGGNEQFF
TRBJ1-6	TRBD1	TRBV9	TGTGCCAGCAGCGCGCCCGGGACAGGGGATTCACCCCTCCACTTT	CASSAPGTGDSPLHF
TRBJ2-7	NA	TRBV30	TGTGCCTGGAGTGTAGGGGGGGGTGGGTTGGACGAGCAGTACTTC	CAWSVGGGGLDEQYF
TRBJ2-1	NA	TRBV9	TGTGCCAGCAGCCTTCACGGGTCGACCTACAATGAGCAGTTCTTC	CASSLHGSTYNEQFF
TRBJ2-7	TRBD1	TRBV6-5	TGTGCCAGCAGTCACCACGGACAGGGGGCGGTTGAGCAGTACTTC	CASSHHGQGAVEQYF